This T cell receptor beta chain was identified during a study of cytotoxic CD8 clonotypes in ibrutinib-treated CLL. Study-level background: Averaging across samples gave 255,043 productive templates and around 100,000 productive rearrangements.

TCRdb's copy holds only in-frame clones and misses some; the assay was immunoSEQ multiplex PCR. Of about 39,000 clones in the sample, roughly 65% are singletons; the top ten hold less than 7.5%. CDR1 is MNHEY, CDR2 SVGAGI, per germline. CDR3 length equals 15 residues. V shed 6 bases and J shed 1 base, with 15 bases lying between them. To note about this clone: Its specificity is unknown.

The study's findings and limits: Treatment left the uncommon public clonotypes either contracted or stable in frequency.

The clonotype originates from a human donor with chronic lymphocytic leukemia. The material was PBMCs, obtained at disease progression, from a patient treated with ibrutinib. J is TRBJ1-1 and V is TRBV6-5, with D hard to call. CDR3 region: CASSSQTVRNTEAFF. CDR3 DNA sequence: TGTGCCAGCAGCAGCCAGACCGTACGGAACACTGAAGCTTTCTTT.